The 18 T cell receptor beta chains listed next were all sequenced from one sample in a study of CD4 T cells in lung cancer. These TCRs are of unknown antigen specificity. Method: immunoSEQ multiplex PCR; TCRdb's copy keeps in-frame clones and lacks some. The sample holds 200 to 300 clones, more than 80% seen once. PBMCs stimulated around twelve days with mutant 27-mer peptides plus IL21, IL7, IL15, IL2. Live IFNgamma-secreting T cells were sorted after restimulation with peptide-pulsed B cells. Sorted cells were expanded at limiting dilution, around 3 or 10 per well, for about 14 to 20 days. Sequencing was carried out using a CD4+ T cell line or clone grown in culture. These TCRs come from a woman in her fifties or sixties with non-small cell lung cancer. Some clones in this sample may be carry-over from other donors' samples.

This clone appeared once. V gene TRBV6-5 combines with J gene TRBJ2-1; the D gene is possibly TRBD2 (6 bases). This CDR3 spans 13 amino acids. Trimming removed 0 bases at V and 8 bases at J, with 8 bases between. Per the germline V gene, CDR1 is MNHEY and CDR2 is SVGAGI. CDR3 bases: TGTGCCAGCAGTTACTCCGGGAGCGATGAGCAGTTCTTC. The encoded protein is CASSYSGSDEQFF.

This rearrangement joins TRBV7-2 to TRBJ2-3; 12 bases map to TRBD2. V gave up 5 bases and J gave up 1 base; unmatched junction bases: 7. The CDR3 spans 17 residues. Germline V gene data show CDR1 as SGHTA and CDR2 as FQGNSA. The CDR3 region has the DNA TGTGCCAGCAGCGCCTCACGGACTAGCGGGGGCACAGATACGCAGTATTTT. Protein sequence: CASSASRTSGGTDTQYF.

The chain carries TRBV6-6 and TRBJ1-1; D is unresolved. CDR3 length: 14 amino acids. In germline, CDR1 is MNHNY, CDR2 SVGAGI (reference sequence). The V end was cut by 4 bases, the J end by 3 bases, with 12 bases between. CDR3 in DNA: TGTGCCAGCAGTTTTTTCCCGAGGGACACTGAAGCTTTCTTT. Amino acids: CASSFFPRDTEAFF.

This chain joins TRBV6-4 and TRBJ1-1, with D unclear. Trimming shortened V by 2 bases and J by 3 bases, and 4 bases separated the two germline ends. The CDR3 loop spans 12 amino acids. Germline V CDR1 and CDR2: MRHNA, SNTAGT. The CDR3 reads CASSDRDTEAFF. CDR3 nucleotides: TGTGCCAGCAGTGACAGGGACACTGAAGCTTTCTTT.

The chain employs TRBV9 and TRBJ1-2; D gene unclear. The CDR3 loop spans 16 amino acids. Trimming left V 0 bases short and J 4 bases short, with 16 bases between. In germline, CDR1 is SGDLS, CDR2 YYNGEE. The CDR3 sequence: CASSVGIEVKRYGYTF. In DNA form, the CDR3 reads TGTGCCAGCAGCGTAGGTATTGAGGTTAAACGCTATGGCTACACCTTC.

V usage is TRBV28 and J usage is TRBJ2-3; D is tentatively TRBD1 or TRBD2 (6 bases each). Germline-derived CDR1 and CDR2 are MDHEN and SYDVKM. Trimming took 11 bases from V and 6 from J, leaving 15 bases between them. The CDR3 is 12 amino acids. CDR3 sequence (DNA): TGTGCCCTAGTCTGGGGGGCGGATACGCAGTATTTT. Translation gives CALVWGADTQYF.

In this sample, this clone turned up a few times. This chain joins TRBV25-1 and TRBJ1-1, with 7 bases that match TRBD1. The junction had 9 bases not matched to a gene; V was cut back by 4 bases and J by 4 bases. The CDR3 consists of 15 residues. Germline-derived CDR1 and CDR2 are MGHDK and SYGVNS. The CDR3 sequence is CASSVMTGWFTEAFF. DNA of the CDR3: TGTGCCAGCAGTGTGATGACAGGGTGGTTCACTGAAGCTTTCTTT. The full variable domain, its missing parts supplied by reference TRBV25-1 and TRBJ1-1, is EADIYQTPRYLVIGTGKKITLECSQTMGHDKMYWYQQDPGMELHLIHYSYGVNSTEKGDLSSESTVSRIRTEHFPLTLESARPSHTSQYLCASSVMTGWFTEAFFGQGTRLTVV.

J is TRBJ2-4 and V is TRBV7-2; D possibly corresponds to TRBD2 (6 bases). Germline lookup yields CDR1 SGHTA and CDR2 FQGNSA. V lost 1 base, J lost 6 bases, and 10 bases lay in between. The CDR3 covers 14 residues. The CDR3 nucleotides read TGTGCCAGCAGCTTAGGTCCCGGGAGAAACATTCAGTACTTC. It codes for CASSLGPGRNIQYF. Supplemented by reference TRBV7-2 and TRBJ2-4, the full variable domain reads GAGVSQSPSNKVTEKGKDVELRCDPISGHTALYWYRQSLGQGLEFLIYFQGNSAPDKSGLPSDRFSAERTGGSVSTLTIQRTQQEDSAVYLCASSLGPGRNIQYFGAGTRLSVL.

The CDR3 DNA reads as TGTGCCAGCAGTTTACAGGGGGCAGATACGCAGTATTTT. It is translated as CASSLQGADTQYF. The chain has TRBV11-3 and TRBJ2-3; the match to TRBD1 covers 8 bases. With 6 bases clipped from V and 4 bases from J, the junction kept 3 bases outside the gene matches. The germline V gene encodes CDR1 SGHNT and CDR2 YENEEA. The CDR3 loop spans 13 amino acids.

The CDR3 is CASSKAGTGGEVYEQYF. The CDR3 DNA reads as TGTGCCAGCAGCAAAGCCGGGACAGGGGGAGAAGTCTACGAGCAGTACTTC. The chain couples TRBV21-1 to TRBJ2-7; TRBD1 is the table's D call and was not checked against the DNA. TRBV21-1 represents a pseudogene. The CDR3 has 17 residues.

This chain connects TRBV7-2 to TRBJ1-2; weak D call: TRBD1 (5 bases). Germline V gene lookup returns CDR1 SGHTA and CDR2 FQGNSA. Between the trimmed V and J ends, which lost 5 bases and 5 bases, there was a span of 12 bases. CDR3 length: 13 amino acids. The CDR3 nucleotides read TGTGCCAGCAGCCTGGGACTAGATTATGGCTACACCTTC. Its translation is CASSLGLDYGYTF. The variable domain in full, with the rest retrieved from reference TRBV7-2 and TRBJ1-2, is GAGVSQSPSNKVTEKGKDVELRCDPISGHTALYWYRQSLGQGLEFLIYFQGNSAPDKSGLPSDRFSAERTGGSVSTLTIQRTQQEDSAVYLCASSLGLDYGYTFGSGTRLTVV.

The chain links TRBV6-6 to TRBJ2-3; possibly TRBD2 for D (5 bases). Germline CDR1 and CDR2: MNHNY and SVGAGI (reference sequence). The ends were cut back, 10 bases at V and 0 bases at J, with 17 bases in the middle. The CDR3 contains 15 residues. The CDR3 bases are TGTGCCACCCCGGCGGGTCCCCGTAGCACAGATACGCAGTATTTT. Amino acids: CATPAGPRSTDTQYF.

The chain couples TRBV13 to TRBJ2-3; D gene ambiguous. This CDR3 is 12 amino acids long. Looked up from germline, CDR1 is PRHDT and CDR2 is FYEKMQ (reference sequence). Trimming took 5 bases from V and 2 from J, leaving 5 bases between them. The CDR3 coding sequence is TGTGCCAGCAGCCCCTCCACAGATACGCAGTATTTT. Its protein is CASSPSTDTQYF.

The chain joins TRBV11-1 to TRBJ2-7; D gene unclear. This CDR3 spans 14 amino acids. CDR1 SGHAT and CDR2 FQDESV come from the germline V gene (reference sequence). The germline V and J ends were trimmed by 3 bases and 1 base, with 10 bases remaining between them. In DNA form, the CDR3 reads TGTGCCAGCAGCTTTACCCCGCGATCCTACGAGCAGTACTTC. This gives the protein CASSFTPRSYEQYF.

The CDR3 region is CATSRDAGGPDTQYF. The DNA of the CDR3 is TGTGCCACCAGCAGAGATGCGGGAGGGCCAGATACGCAGTATTTT. The V and J genes are TRBV15 and TRBJ2-3, with 9 positions matching TRBD2. Trimming at V came to 0 bases and at J to 4 bases, leaving 2 bases not matched to a gene. The CDR3 extends over 15 amino acids. Germline assignment: CDR1 LNHNV and CDR2 YYDKDF (reference sequence).

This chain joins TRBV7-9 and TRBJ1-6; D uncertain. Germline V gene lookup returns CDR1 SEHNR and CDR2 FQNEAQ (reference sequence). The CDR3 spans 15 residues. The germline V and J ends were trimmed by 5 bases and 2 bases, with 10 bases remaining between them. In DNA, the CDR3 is TGTGCCAGCAGCCCGGATGTCCCCTATAATTCACCCCTCCACTTT. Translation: CASSPDVPYNSPLHF.

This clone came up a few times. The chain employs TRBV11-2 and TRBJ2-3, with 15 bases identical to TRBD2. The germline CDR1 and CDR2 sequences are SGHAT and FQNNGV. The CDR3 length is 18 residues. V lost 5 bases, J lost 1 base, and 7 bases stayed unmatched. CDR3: CASSASRTSGGGTDTQYF. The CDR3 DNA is TGTGCCAGCAGCGCCTCACGGACTAGCGGGGGGGGCACAGATACGCAGTATTTT. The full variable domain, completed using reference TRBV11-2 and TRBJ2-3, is EAGVAQSPRYKIIEKRQSVAFWCNPISGHATLYWYQQILGQGPKLLIQFQNNGVVDDSQLPKDRFSAERLKGVDSTLKIQPAKLEDSAVYLCASSASRTSGGGTDTQYFGPGTRLTVL.

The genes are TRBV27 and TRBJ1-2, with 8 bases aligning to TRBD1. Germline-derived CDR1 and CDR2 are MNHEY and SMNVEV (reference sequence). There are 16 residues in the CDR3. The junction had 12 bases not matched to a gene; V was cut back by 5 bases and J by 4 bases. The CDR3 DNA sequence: TGTGCCAGCAGTCAACGTCAGGGGGCACTTGCCTATGGCTACACCTTC. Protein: CASSQRQGALAYGYTF.